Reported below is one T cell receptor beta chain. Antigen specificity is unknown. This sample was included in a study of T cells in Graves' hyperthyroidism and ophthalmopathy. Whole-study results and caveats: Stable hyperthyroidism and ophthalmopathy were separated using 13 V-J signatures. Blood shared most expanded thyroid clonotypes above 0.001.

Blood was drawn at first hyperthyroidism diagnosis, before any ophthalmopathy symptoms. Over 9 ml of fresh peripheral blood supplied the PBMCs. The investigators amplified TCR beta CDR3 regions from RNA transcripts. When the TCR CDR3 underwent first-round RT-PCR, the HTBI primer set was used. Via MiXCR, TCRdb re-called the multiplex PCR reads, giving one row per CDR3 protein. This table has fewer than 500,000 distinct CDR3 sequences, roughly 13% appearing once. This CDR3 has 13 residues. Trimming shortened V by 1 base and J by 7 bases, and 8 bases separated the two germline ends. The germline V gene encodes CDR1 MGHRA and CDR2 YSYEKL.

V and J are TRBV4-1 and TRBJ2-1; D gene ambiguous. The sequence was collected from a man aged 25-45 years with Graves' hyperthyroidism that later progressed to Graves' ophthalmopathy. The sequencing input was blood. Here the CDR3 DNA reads TGCGCCAGCAGCCAAGGGGCCTCAAATGAGCAGTTCTTC. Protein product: CASSQGASNEQFF.